The source of this TCR beta chain is a study of cytomegalovirus exposure and HLA in healthy donors. Overall study findings and caveats: In all likelihood, a cluster of highly shared sequence variants was a sequencing artifact. Listed as cytomegalovirus-associated were 150 to 200 TCR beta chains.

In the PCR, 60 Vbeta and 13 Jbeta primers were used. Generated by immunoSEQ multiplex PCR, the TCRdb table keeps only in-frame clones and is missing some. The table shows roughly 100,000 clones, with around 78% occurring only once. Turning to this clone: Antigen specificity is unknown.

This receptor was identified in a middle-aged man in good health and CMV-seronegative. Sequenced input: PBMCs.

The CDR3 sequence is CASSPGATGFNSPLHF. CDR3 bases: TGTGCCAGCAGTCCTGGGGCAACTGGGTTTAATTCACCCCTCCACTTT. The rearrangement uses TRBV2 and TRBJ1-6; a possible D gene is TRBD1 (5 bases). The CDR3 runs 16 residues. V was pared by 5 bases and J by 6 bases, with 17 bases between. The germline gives CDR1 SNHLY, CDR2 FYNNEI.